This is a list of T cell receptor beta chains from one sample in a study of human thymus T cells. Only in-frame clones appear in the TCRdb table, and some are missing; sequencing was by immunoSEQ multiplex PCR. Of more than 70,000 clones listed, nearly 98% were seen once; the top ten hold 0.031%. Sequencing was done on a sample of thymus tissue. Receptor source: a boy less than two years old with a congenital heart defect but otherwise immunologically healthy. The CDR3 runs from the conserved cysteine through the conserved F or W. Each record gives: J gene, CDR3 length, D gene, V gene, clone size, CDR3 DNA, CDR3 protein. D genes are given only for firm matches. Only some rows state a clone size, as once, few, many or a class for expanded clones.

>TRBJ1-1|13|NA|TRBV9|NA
TGTGCCAGCAGCCCCACTTACAGGGCTGAAGCTTTCTTT
CASSPTYRAEAFF
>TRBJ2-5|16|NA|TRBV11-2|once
TGTGCCAGCAGCCGAACTTGTCGGACGGCCCAAGAGACCCAGTACTTC
CASSRTCRTAQETQYF
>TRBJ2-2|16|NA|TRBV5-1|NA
TGCGCCAGCAGCCCTGGCCAATTTGCGAACACCGGGGAGCTGTTTTTT
CASSPGQFANTGELFF
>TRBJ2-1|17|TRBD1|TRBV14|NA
TGTGCCAGCAGCCCAAGACCGGACAGGGCTTGGGACAATGAGCAGTTCTTC
CASSPRPDRAWDNEQFF
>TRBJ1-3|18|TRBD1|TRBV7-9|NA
TGTGCCAGCAGCTTAACGACATGGACAGGGGAGACTGGAAACACCATATATTTT
CASSLTTWTGETGNTIYF
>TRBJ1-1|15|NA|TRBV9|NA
TGTGCCAGCAGCGGCGGCCACCCCGTGAACACTGAAGCTTTCTTT
CASSGGHPVNTEAFF
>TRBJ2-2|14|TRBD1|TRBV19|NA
TGTGCCAGTAGCGACAGGGCCTACACCGGGGAGCTGTTTTTT
CASSDRAYTGELFF
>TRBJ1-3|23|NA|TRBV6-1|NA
TGTGCCAGCAGTGAAAAGATCAGGGAAGAAGAGATTCGTGCCCTTCGCTCTGGAAACACCATATATTTT
CASSEKIREEEIRALRSGNTIYF
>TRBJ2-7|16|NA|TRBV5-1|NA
TGCGCCAGCAGCTTGGTTCCGATTTCCAGCTCCTACGAGCAGTACTTC
CASSLVPISSSYEQYF
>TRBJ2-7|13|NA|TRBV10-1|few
TGCGCCAGCAGGGGGGGATTGGACTACGAGCAGTACTTC
CASRGGLDYEQYF
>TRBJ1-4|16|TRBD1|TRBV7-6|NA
TGTGCCAGCAGCATAGGACAGGGGGGTGAGCATGAAAAACTGTTTTTT
CASSIGQGGEHEKLFF
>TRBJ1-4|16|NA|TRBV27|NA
TGTGCCAGCAGTCCCAGTGTCGGGACAACTAATGAAAAACTGTTTTTT
CASSPSVGTTNEKLFF
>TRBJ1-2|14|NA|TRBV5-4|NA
TGTGCCAGCAGCCCCGCCGGACAGCCCTATGGCTACACCTTC
CASSPAGQPYGYTF
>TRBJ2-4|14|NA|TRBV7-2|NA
TGTGCCAGCAGCTTACCCGGCAGGCGTGACATTCAGTACTTC
CASSLPGRRDIQYF
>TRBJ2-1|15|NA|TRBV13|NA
TGTGCCAGCAGCTTAGTTTTGGGGGGCGGCAATGAGCAGTTCTTC
CASSLVLGGGNEQFF
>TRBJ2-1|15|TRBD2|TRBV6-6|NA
TGTGCCAGCAGTTACTCGGCTAGCGGGGGGGCCGGTAAGTTCTTC
CASSYSASGGAGKFF
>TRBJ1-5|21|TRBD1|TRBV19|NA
TGTGCCAGTAGTACGGAGAGACGGACAGGGAAGGTCGCGGGTTTCAATCAGCCCCAGCATTTT
CASSTERRTGKVAGFNQPQHF
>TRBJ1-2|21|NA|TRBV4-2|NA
TGTGCCAGCAGCCCCGAGGATGGAGGGTTGGGATGGTTGTCAGGTGACTATGGCTACACCTTC
CASSPEDGGLGWLSGDYGYTF
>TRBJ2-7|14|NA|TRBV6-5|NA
TGTGCCAGCACTTACCCTAAACAGGGCTACGAGCAGTACTTC
CASTYPKQGYEQYF
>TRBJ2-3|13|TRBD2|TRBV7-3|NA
TGTGCCAGCAGCTTAACCGGGGGGGATACGCAGTATTTT
CASSLTGGDTQYF
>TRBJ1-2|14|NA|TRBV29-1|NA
TGCAGCGCCTCATCATGGGGGAGGGACTATGGCTACACCTTC
CSASSWGRDYGYTF
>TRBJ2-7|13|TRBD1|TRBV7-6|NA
TGTGCCAGCAGTGGGGAGCAGGGGGCCGAGCAGTACTTC
CASSGEQGAEQYF
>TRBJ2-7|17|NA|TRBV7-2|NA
TGTGCCAGCAGCTTGTTTTGGGGGATGACAGCCTCCTACGAGCAGTACTTC
CASSLFWGMTASYEQYF
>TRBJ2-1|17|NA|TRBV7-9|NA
TGTGCCAGCAGCTCGAGACCACTGTGGACAGTTTACAATGAGCAGTTCTTC
CASSSRPLWTVYNEQFF
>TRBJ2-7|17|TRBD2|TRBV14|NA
TGTGCCAGCAGCCAAGCCCTAGGTCTAGCGGACTCCTACGAGCAGTACTTC
CASSQALGLADSYEQYF
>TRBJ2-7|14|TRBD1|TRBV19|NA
TGTGCCAGTAGTACTAGGACAGGGCTGGACGAGCAGTACTTC
CASSTRTGLDEQYF
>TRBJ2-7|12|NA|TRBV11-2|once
TGTGCCAGCAGCCAATACACCGACGAGCAGTACTTC
CASSQYTDEQYF
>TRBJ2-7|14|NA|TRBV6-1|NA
TGTGCCAGCACCCTTGGGGGATCTCCCTACGAGCAGTACTTC
CASTLGGSPYEQYF
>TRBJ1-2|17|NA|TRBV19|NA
TGTGCCAGTAGTTCCCCCGGTCCCGGACAGTTGAACTATGGCTACACCTTC
CASSSPGPGQLNYGYTF
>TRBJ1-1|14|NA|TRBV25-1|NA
TGTGCCAGCAGTGATTCGGCAGCGTACACTGAAGCTTTCTTT
CASSDSAAYTEAFF
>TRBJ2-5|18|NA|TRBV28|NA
TGTGCCAGCAGTTATCACGTCAATAGGGCCCCATCGGTGGAAACCCAGTACTTC
CASSYHVNRAPSVETQYF
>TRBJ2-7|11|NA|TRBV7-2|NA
TGTGCCAGCAGCCTAACCTACGAGCAGTACTTC
CASSLTYEQYF
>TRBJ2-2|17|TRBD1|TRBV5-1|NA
TGCGCCAGCAGCTTGGGGTCAGGGGGCGCTCATATCGGGGAGCTGTTTTTT
CASSLGSGGAHIGELFF
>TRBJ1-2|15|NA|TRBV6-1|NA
TGTGCCAGCAGTGAAGAGAGGGGTTGGGGGGGTGGCTACACCTTC
CASSEERGWGGGYTF
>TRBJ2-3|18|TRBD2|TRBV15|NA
TGTGCCACCAGCAGAGGAGCTAGCGGGAGGGCCGAATCAGATACGCAGTATTTT
CATSRGASGRAESDTQYF
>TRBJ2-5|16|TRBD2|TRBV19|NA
TGTGCCAGTAGTATCAGGGCTAGCGGGGGTCGCGAGACCCAGTACTTC
CASSIRASGGRETQYF
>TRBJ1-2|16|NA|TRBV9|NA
TGTGCCAGCAGCGTAGCTTCGGTAAAAGCTAACTATGGCTACACCTTC
CASSVASVKANYGYTF
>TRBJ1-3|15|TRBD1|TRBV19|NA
TGTGCCAGCTACTCATTGACAGGGGACGGAAACACCATATATTTT
CASYSLTGDGNTIYF
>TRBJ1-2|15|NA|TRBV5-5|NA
TGTGCCAGCAGCTTGGGGGACTTAGGGAAATGGGGCTACACCTTC
CASSLGDLGKWGYTF
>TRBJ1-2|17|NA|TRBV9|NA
TGTGCCAGCAGCGCTACACCACGGTGGGGGGCGGGGTATGGCTACACCTTC
CASSATPRWGAGYGYTF
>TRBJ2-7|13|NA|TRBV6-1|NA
TGTGCCAGCAGTGGGGCAAGATCAGGGGCCCAGTACTTC
CASSGARSGAQYF
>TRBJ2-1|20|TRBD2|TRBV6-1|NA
TGTGCCAGCAGTGAAGATTTCGGAGCTAGCGGGGGGCCCTACTACAATGAGCAGTTCTTC
CASSEDFGASGGPYYNEQFF
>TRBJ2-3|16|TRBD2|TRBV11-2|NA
TGTGCCAGCAGCTGGGGAAGCGGGATGATCTCAGATACGCAGTATTTT
CASSWGSGMISDTQYF
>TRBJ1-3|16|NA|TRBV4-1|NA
TGCGCCAGCAGCCAAGAGATTGTTAAAGATAGAAACACCATATATTTT
CASSQEIVKDRNTIYF
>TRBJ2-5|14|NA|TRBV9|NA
TGTGCCAGCAGCGTAATGGGGTATCAGGAGACCCAGTACTTC
CASSVMGYQETQYF
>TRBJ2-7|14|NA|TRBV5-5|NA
TGTGCCAGCAGCTTGGCTCCTTTATCCTACGAGCAGTACTTC
CASSLAPLSYEQYF
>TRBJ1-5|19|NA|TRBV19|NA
TGTGCCAGTAGTATCCTTACTTTCTGGGCAGGCACGAGCAATCAGCCCCAGCATTTT
CASSILTFWAGTSNQPQHF
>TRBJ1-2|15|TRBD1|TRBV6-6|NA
TGTGCCAGCAGCGAGGGGACAGGGACTAACTATGGCTACACCTTC
CASSEGTGTNYGYTF
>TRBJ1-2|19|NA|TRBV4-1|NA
TGCGCCAGCAGCCAAGATAGTAGGGCCAGGCTCTTACTTCTAGATGGCTACACCTTC
CASSQDSRARLLLLDGYTF
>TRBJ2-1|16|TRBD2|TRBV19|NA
TGTGCCAGTAGTACCTCTACTAGCGGTACCTACAATGAGCAGTTCTTC
CASSTSTSGTYNEQFF
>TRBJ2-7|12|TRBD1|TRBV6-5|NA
TGTGCCAGCAGTTGGACAGGCTACGAGCAGTACTTC
CASSWTGYEQYF
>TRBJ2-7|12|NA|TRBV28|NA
TGTGCCAGCAGTGCATACCCCTACGAGCAGTACTTC
CASSAYPYEQYF